Listed below are T cell receptor beta chains from one sample, sequenced in a study of blood T cell repertoires in COVID-19. The protocol was immunoSEQ multiplex PCR, while the TCRdb copy is restricted to in-frame clones and leaves out a portion. The data show about 110,000 clones, roughly 71% seen once. Material: peripheral blood. These TCRs come from an elderly man with acute or convalescent COVID-19. CDR3s include the opening cysteine and the closing phenylalanine or tryptophan. D genes are given only for firm matches. Clone size is stated in some rows and not others, as once, few, many or a class when expanded.

.	.	TRBV11-2	TRBJ1-1	CASQANTEAFF	TGTGCCAGCCAGGCGAACACTGAAGCTTTCTTT
TRBD1	few	TRBV18	TRBJ2-7	CASSPPTGGGEQYF	TGTGCCAGCTCACCACCCACAGGGGGCGGGGAGCAGTACTTC
.	.	TRBV10-3	TRBJ1-1	CAIKARPLNTEAFF	TGTGCCATCAAGGCTAGGCCCTTGAACACTGAAGCTTTCTTT
TRBD2	.	TRBV6-1	TRBJ2-1	CASSENSGRVPEQFF	TGTGCCAGCAGTGAAAATAGCGGGAGGGTTCCTGAGCAGTTCTTC
.	.	TRBV10-3	TRBJ1-1	CAIKQGGDTEAFF	TGTGCCATCAAACAGGGAGGGGACACTGAAGCTTTCTTT
TRBD2	.	TRBV6-5	TRBJ2-7	CASSRIAGSYEQYF	TGTGCCAGCAGCCGAATAGCGGGGTCCTACGAGCAGTACTTC
TRBD1	few	TRBV18	TRBJ1-3	CASSGTVGNTIYF	TGTGCCAGCTCAGGGACAGTCGGAAACACCATATATTTT
.	.	TRBV6-2/TRBV6-3	TRBJ2-1	CASSRPAGGQFF	TGTGCCAGCAGTAGACCTGCGGGTGGGCAGTTCTTC
.	few	TRBV9	TRBJ2-1	CASSVEGHSSYNEQFF	TGTGCCAGCAGCGTAGAGGGGCATAGCTCCTACAATGAGCAGTTCTTC
.	.	TRBV12-5	TRBJ1-2	CATQTENYGYTF	TGTGCTACCCAGACGGAGAATTATGGCTACACCTTC
TRBD2	.	TRBV10-1	TRBJ2-3	CASSESSGVGVGDTQYF	TGCGCCAGCAGTGAGAGTAGCGGGGTCGGGGTAGGAGATACGCAGTATTTT
TRBD2	.	TRBV28	TRBJ2-5	CASSPGGVETQYF	TGTGCCAGCAGTCCTGGGGGGGTCGAGACCCAGTACTTC
TRBD2	.	TRBV18	TRBJ2-2	CASSGLATTGELFF	TGTGCCAGCTCAGGACTAGCGACCACCGGGGAGCTGTTTTTT